This entry is about one TCR beta chain. This entry belongs to a study of blood T cell repertoires in COVID-19. Study-wide background: Samples came from the United States, Italy and Spain, spanning acute and convalescent COVID-19.

The Seattle site enrolled patients during active infection and followed them longitudinally. Original analysis: Estimation of nucleated cell counts was performed using reference gene primer amplification. The protocol was immunoSEQ multiplex PCR, while the TCRdb copy is restricted to in-frame clones and leaves out a portion. V, J and clone size are taken as reported in that table, and D and trimming were inferred from the DNA itself. The data show some 73,000 clones, over 60% seen once. This sequence originates from a man aged 70 or older with COVID-19, enrolled during active disease. The source material was peripheral blood.

The CDR3 reads CASSLQGSPLHF. The CDR3 region has the DNA TGTGCCAGCAGCTTACAGGGATCACCCCTCCACTTT. V usage is TRBV7-9 and J usage is TRBJ1-6, with D possibly TRBD1 on 5 matching bases. The CDR3 covers 12 residues. Germline loops: CDR1 SEHNR, CDR2 FQNEAQ (reference sequence). Between the trimmed V and J ends, which lost 2 bases and 10 bases, there was a span of 6 bases.